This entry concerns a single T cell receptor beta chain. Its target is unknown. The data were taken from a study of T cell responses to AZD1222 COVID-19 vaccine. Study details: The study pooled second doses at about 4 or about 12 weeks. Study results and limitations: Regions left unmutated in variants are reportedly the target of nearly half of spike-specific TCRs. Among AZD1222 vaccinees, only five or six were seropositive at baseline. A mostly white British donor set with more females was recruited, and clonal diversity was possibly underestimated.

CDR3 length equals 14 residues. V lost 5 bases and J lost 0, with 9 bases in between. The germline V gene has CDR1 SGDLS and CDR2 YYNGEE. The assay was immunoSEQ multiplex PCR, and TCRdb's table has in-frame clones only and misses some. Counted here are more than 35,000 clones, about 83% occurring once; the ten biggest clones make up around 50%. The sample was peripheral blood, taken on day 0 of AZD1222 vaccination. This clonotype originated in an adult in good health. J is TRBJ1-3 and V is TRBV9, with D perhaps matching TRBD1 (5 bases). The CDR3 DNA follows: TGTGCCAGCAGGGACGGGGGCTCTGGAAACACCATATATTTT. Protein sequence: CASRDGGSGNTIYF.